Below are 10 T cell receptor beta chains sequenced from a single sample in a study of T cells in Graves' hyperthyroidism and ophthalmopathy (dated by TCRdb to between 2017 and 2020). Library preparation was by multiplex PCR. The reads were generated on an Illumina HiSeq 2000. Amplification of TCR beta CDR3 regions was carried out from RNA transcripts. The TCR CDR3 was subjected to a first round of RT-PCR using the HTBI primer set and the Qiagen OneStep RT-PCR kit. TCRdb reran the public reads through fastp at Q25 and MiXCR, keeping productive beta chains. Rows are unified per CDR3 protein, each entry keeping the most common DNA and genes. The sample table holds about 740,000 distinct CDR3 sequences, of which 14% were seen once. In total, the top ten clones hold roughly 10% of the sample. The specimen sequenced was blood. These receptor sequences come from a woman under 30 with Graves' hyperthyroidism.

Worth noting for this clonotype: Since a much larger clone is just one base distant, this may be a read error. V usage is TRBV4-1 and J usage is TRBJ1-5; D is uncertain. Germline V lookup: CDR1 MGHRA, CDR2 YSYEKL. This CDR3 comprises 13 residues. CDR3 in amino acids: CTSSQVQNQPQHF. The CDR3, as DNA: TGCACCAGCAGCCAAGTTCAAAATCAGCCCCAGCATTTT.

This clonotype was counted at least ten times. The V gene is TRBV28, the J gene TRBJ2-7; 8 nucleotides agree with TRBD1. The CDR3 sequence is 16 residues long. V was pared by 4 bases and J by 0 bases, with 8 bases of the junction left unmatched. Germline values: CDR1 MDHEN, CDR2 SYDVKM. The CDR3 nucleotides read TGTGCCAGCAGTTCAATCACAGGGGGTAGCTCCTACGAGCAGTACTTC. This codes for CASSSITGGSSYEQYF.

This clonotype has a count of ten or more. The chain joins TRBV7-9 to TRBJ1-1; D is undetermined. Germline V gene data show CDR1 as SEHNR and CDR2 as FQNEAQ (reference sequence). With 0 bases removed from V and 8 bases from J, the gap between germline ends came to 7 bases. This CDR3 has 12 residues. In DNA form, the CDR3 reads TGTGCCAGCAGCTTAGCAGGGTGGGAAGCTTTCTTT. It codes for CASSLAGWEAFF.

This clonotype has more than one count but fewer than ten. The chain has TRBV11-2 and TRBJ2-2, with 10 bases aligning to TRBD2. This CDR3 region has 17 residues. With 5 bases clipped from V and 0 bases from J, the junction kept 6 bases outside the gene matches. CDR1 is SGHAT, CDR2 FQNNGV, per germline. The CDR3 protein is CASSRLAGPANTGELFF. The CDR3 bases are TGTGCCAGCAGCCGACTAGCGGGCCCAGCGAACACCGGGGAGCTGTTTTTT.

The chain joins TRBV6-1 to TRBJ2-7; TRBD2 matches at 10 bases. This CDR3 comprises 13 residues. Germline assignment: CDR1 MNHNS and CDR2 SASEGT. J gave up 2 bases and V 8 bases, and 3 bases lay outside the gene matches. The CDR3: CASLGTSAYEQYF. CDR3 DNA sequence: TGTGCCAGCCTCGGGACTAGCGCCTACGAGCAGTACTTC.

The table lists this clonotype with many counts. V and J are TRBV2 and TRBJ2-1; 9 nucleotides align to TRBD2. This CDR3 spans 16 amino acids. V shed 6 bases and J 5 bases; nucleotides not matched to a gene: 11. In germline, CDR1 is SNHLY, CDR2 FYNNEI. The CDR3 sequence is CASSTLPGTSNNEQFF. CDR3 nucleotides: TGTGCCAGCAGCACGCTACCCGGGACTAGCAACAATGAGCAGTTCTTC.

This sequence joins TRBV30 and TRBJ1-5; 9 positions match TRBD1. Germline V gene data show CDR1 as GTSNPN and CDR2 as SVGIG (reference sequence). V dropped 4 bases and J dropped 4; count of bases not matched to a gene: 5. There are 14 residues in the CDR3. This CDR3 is CAWTTGGRNQPQHF. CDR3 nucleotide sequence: TGTGCCTGGACAACAGGGGGCCGGAATCAGCCCCAGCATTTT.

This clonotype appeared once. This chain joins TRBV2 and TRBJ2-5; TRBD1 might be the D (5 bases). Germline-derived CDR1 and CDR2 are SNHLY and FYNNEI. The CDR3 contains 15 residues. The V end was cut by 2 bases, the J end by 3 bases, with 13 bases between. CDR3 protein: CASSESTGGEETQYF. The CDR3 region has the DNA TGTGCCAGCAGTGAATCAACAGGCGGAGAAGAGACCCAGTACTTC.

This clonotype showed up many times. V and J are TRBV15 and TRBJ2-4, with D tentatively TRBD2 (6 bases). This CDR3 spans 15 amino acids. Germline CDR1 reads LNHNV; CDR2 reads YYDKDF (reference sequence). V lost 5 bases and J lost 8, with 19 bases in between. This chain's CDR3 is CATSGRTGVGDIQYF. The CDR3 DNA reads TGTGCCACCAGCGGCAGGACGGGAGTGGGGGACATTCAGTACTTC.

Here the CDR3 reads CASRDLGGFGTDTQYF. The CDR3 coding sequence is TGTGCCAGCAGGGATTTAGGGGGATTCGGCACAGATACGCAGTATTTT. The V gene is TRBV7-9, the J gene TRBJ2-3; TRBD1 is a possible D gene (6 bases). The CDR3 sequence is 16 residues long. The ends were cut back, 6 bases at V and 1 base at J, with 17 bases in the middle. Looked up from germline, CDR1 is SEHNR and CDR2 is FQNEAQ (reference sequence). The complete variable domain, with remaining parts taken from reference TRBV7-9 and TRBJ2-3, reads DTGVSQNPRHKITKRGQNVTFRCDPISEHNRLYWYRQTLGQGPEFLTYFQNEAQLEKSRLLSDRFSAERPKGSFSTLEIQRTEQGDSAMYLCASRDLGGFGTDTQYFGPGTRLTVL.